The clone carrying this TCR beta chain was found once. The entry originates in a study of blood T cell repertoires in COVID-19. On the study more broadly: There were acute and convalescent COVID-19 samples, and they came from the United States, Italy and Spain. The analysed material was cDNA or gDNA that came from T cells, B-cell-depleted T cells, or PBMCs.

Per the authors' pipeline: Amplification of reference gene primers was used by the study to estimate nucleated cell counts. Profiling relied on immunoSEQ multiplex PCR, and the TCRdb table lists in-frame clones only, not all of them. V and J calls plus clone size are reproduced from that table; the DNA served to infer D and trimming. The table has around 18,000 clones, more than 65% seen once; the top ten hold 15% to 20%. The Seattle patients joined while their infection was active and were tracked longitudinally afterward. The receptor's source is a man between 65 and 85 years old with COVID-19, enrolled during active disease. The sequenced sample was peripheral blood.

This chain's CDR3 is CASTDQGTGGKGYHGYTF. CDR3 DNA: TGTGCCAGCACCGACCAGGGCACAGGGGGAAAAGGATATCATGGCTACACCTTC. The gene calls are TRBV28 and TRBJ1-2; 8 nucleotides line up with TRBD1. Germline CDR1 is MDHEN and CDR2 is SYDVKM. Trimming cost V 7 bases and J 6 bases; bases outside gene matches: 22. The CDR3 loop spans 18 amino acids.